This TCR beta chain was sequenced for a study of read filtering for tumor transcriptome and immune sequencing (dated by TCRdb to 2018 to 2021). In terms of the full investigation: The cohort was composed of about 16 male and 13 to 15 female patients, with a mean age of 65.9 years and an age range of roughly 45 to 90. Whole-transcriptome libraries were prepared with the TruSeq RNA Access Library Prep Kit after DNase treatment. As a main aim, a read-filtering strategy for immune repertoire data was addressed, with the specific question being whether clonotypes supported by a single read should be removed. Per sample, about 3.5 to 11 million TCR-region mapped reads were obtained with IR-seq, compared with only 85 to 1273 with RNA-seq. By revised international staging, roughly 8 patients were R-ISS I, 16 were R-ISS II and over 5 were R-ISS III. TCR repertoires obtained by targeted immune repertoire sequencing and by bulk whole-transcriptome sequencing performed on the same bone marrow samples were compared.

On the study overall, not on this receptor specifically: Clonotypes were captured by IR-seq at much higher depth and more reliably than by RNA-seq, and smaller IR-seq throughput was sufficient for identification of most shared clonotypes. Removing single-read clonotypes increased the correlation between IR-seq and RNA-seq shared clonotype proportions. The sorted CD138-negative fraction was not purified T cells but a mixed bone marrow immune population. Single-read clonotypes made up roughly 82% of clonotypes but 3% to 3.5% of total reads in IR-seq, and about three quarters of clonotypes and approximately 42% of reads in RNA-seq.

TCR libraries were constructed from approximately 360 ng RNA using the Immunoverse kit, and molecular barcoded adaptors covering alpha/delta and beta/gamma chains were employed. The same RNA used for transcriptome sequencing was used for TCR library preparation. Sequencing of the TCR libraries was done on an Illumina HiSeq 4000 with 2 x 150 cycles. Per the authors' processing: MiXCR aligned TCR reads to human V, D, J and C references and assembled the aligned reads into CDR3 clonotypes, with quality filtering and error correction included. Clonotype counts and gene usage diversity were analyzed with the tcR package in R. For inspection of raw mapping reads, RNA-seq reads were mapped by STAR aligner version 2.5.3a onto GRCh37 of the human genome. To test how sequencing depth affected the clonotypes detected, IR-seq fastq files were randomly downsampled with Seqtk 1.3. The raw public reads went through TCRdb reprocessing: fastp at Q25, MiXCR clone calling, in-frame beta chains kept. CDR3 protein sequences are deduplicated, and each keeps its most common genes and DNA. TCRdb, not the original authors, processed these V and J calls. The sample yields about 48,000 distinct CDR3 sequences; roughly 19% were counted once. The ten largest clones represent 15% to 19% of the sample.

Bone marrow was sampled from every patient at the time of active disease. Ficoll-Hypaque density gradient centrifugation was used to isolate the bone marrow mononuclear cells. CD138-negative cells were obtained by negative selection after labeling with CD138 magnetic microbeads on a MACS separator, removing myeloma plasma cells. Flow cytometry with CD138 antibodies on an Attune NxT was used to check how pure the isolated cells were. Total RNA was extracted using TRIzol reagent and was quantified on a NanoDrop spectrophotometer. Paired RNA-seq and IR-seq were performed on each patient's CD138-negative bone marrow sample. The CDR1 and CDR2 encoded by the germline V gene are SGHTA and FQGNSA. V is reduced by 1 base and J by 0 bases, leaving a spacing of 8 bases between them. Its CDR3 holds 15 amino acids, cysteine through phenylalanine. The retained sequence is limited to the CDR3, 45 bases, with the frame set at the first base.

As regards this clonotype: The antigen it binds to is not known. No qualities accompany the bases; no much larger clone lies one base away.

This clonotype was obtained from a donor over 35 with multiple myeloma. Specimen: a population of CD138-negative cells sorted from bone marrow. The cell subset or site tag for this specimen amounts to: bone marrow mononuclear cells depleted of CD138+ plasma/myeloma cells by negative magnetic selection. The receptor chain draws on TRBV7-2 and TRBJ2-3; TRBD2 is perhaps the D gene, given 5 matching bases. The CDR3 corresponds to CASSLERLSTDTQYF. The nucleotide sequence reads TGTGCCAGCAGCTTAGAGCGGCTAAGCACAGATACGCAGTATTTT.